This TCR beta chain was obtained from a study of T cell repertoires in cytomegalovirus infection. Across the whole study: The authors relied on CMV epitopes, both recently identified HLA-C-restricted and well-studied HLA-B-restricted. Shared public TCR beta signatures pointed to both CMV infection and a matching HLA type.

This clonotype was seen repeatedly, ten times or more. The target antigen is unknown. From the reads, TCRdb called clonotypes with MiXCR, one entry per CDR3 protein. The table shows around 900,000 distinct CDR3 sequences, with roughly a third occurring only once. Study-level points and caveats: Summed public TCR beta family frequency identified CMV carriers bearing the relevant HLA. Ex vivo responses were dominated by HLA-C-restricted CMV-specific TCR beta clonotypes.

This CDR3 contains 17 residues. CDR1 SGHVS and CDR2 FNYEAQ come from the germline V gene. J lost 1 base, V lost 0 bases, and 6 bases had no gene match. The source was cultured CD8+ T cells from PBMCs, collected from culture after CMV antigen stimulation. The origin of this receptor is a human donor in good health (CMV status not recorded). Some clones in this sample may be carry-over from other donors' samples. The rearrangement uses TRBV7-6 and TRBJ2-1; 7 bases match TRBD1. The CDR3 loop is CASSLANQGVSYNEQFF. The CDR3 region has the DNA TGTGCCAGCAGCTTAGCGAATCAGGGGGTATCCTACAATGAGCAGTTCTTC.